The subject of this entry is one T cell receptor (beta chain). This clone was seen a single time. This clone's antigen is unknown. Per-base quality was not reported, and no clone a single base away is much larger than it. The cohort consisted of some 670 healthy bone marrow donors. Cohort members were all nominally healthy when sampled, although unrecorded immune exposures were likely present. The donor was CMV seronegative and was included in the group of around 320 seronegative cohort members. A peripheral blood sample was collected from each donor, and TCR beta sequencing was performed on peripheral blood mononuclear cells. Genomic DNA was extracted from the blood cell samples with the Qiagen DNeasy Blood Extraction Kit. This entry is derived from a study of cytomegalovirus exposure and HLA in healthy donors (dated by TCRdb to about 2017). For the study in its entirety: In an earlier analysis of 587 of the donors, 250 to 300 Gb of sequence data and 117 million unique TCR beta sequences from about 180 million T cells were reported. An early release covering approximately 600 HLA-typed donors comprised roughly 300 gigabases of sequencing data and approximately 85 million unique TCR sequences. Of the roughly 390 genotyped donors, approximately 83% fell in the genetic ancestry cluster associated with self-reported Caucasian donors. The study was designed to test whether signatures of past pathogen exposure could be identified by cataloging public T cell receptors. The study used immunosequencing to profile the T cell repertoires of approximately 650 subjects and linked those repertoires to cytomegalovirus serostatus. Besides the first cohort of roughly 640 subjects, a separate validation cohort made up of some 110 different subjects was used. The study combined high-throughput TCR immunosequencing, statistical association of individual TCRs with disease status, and machine learning to predict cytomegalovirus infection status. To study patterns of TCR occurrence, a later analysis re-analyzed previously published TCR beta repertoires from several hundred donors and added high-resolution HLA genotyping. The later analysis used no new phenotypic data to find candidate immune exposures, relying instead on TCR beta sequences and their occurrence across donors. An earlier analysis of 587 of the donors used high-throughput TCR beta sequencing to judge whether each TCR beta V gene segment behaved as functional or pseudogenic. Donor age, sex, ethnicity and CMV serostatus were compiled together with the repertoire data. Genome-wide SNP genotypes for about three fifths of the 666 donors were used in a later genetic analysis, which treated that subset as a discovery cohort. Every repertoire in the discovery cohort had been generated on one and the same sequencing platform. HLA typing covered class I and class II loci at four-digit resolution. The number of donors typed differed by locus, with 629-630 for A, B, C, DRB1 and DQB1, around 560 for DQA1, approximately 570 for DPA1, and approximately 470 for DPB1. About 5 DR-DQ haplotypes were handled as single units for association and clustering, since linkage in the cohort was strong. Among 300 to 500 genotyped donors of the cohort, an average of around 250,000 unique TCR beta nucleotide sequences was sequenced per donor, of which 15% to 20% were non-productive. Results the study describes overall, beyond this receptor: For the cohort, immune exposure information was limited to CMV serostatus. Linkage disequilibrium might explain the correlated functional status among segregating V segments, but an unknown experimental factor could not be excluded. A later genetic analysis associated a missense DCLRE1C variant with V-gene and J-gene trimming of TCR beta chains, and an independent cohort replicated the association. Some IMGT-functional V segments, including TRBV6-2 and TRBV6-3, could not be told apart with the 87-base-pair reads, so those segments were excluded. It was suggested by the authors that the approach could potentially be generalized to other disease states and immunological phenotypes. The earlier analysis of approximately 590 of the donors excluded approximately 17 rarely observed V segments, including chromosome 9 orphons, because counts were too low. A total of 150 or so TCR beta chains were listed by the study as associated with cytomegalovirus. According to a later genetic analysis, donors in an Asian-associated ancestry cluster had fewer N-insertions in productive TCRs than the approximately 630-donor mean. In vitro tests confirmed that a few of the cytomegalovirus-associated TCR beta chains recognize cytomegalovirus antigens. Most TCR sequences were observed very rarely across donors, whereas some public TCRs were present in many individuals. The cohort was sequenced for TCR beta chains only, and without alpha or paired-chain data the features that could be detected were limited. When HLA alleles, especially DR and DQ, strongly co-occurred, TCR associations were difficult to assign to individual alleles. In a later analysis, HLA-associated TCR beta chains were found to be more clonally expanded and to have lower generation probabilities than equally common non-associated chains. In a later analysis, several top co-occurrence clusters were reported to appear linked to parvovirus B19, influenza, CMV and Epstein-Barr virus. Most CMV-associated TCR beta chains appeared to be HLA-restricted in a later analysis, and the HLA associations seemed to be driven largely by CMV exposure. Sequencing depth was assumed to be roughly uniform across donors in the presence/absence analyses, though that assumption may not hold. A further reported finding was that TCR beta sequences accurately predicted the HLA-A and HLA-B alleles for most subjects in the first cohort. In a later analysis, the rate of TCR association differed among HLA loci, with DRB1 alleles having the most associated TCRs and HLA-C alleles having the fewest. The classifier was reported to diagnose cytomegalovirus status with high specificity and sensitivity in both the original cohort and the validation cohort. An earlier analysis of around 600 of the donors showed that most TCR beta V segments appeared in productive rearrangements either about 90% or about 30% of the time, which broadly matched IMGT annotations. The sequencing pipeline was judged likely to have produced a cluster of highly shared sequence variants as a technical artifact. In a later analysis, about 17,000 TCR beta sequences were associated with specific HLA alleles at a false discovery rate of 0.05. Because HLA typing was missing for some donors at each locus, association tests included only the typed subset.

Library generation was performed with the immunoSEQ multiplex PCR assay. A mixture of 60 forward primers for TCR Vbeta segments and 13 reverse primers for TCR Jbeta segments was used in the multiplex PCR. The CDR3 region of rearranged TCR beta genes was amplified from genomic DNA with a multiplex PCR assay. The Illumina HiSeq System was used to sequence the amplified TCR beta libraries as 87-base-pair reads. As for the original processing: Across the 666 repertoires, a later analysis counted around 80 million unique TCR beta chains, 9 million to 14 million of which were shared by at least two donors. Raw reads were error-corrected and collapsed into unique sequences by a nearest-neighbor algorithm in which closely related sequences were merged to remove PCR and sequencing errors. V, D and J gene segments were assigned by aligning CDR3 sequences to IMGT reference sequences. For a sequence to be retained, a match of at least six nucleotides was required to both a V gene segment and a J gene segment. A rearrangement was called productive if the CDR3 had no stop codons and remained in frame with V and J, and every other rearrangement was called non-productive. CDR3 was defined by IMGT convention, running from the second conserved V-encoded cysteine to the conserved J-encoded phenylalanine. Sequences without an unambiguous match to a single V gene segment were excluded from the earlier analysis of approximately 560 of the donors. An earlier analysis of about 600 of the donors called V segments functional above 56.7% productive rearrangements and segregating when the between-donor standard deviation exceeded 5%. A statistical classification framework was developed to diagnose cytomegalovirus status using the catalog of TCR beta chain sequences. A later analysis assigned V and J genes by comparing TCR nucleotide sequences with IMGT/GENE-DB human TR gene sequences. In a later analysis, CDR3 sequences and most-parsimonious VDJ recombination scenarios were assigned using the TCRdist pipeline. In a later analysis, each TCR beta chain was defined by its CDR3 amino acid sequence together with its V-gene family, and reads lacking a unique V-gene family were excluded. As a way to deal with suspected cross-contamination and a sequencing artifact, a later analysis dropped roughly 600 nucleotide sequences that were highly shared and had low generation probability. In a later analysis, a clonal expansion index was calculated for each public chain from normalized within-repertoire ranks of inferred template counts. Generation probabilities in a later analysis came from a VDJ recombination model fitted to out-of-frame rearrangements, and those results were checked against IGoR. Hypergeometric tests were used in a later analysis to score TCR-TCR, TCR-HLA and TCR-CMV co-occurrence, with a repertoire-size bias correction applied to the TCR pairs. False discovery rates were estimated in a later analysis by permuting HLA or CMV assignments 20 times. In a later analysis, co-occurring TCRs were grouped using DBSCAN, and TCRdist sequence similarity was added for clustering within HLA-allele-positive subsets. Co-occurrence clustering excluded repertoires with fewer than 30,000 or more than 120,000 public chains, plus five with anomalous nucleotide sharing. Entries here come from immuneACCESS through TCRdb and include only in-frame sequences with V and J called. Some clones fail to appear in such tables; in the studies checked, an unresolved V gene covers under half of the shortfall, and the cause of the remainder is unknown. That table gives V, J and clone size, and the DNA gave D and trimming. The sample profile shows some 130,000 clones; 80% of them were found once. The ten largest clones take up 2.2% of the sample.

The cysteine opens and the phenylalanine closes a CDR3 of 16 amino acids. Kept here is only the CDR3 DNA, which spans 48 bases and is read in frame from base 1. Clipping removes 2 bases from V and 5 bases from J, with 8 as the unmatched junction base count. CDR1 and CDR2, looked up from the germline V gene, are SGHRS and YFSETQ. Sequencing input: PBMCs. The clonotype was recovered from a man aged 30-40 years in good health and CMV-seronegative. The chain is assembled from TRBV5-1 and TRBJ2-1, and 9 junctional nucleotides match TRBD2. At the DNA level, the sequence is TGCGCCAGCAGCTTCTGGGCGGGAGGGGTAAACAATGAGCAGTTCTTC. This translates into CASSFWAGGVNNEQFF.